The next 9 T cell receptor beta chains were all read from a single sample in a study of shared T cell receptors in the human thymus (dated by TCRdb to the early 2020s). Receptors were amplified or captured by the immunoSEQ multiplex PCR assay. TCRdb mirrors the immuneACCESS table, restricted to in-frame sequences. Some clones are absent from its copies; in checked studies, under half trace to an unresolved V gene, and the reason for the others is unknown. The sample contains some 700,000 clones, approximately 88% of them found a single time. In total, the top ten clones hold 0.0085% to 0.012% of the sample. These data are also associated with another study on human thymus T cells.

Sequencing used thymocytes. These TCRs come from a boy under two years old with a congenital heart defect. Donor details come from another sample of the same person, matched by shared clones.

The chain recombines TRBV4-1 with TRBJ2-7, with TRBD1 matching 8 bases. The V gene's germline CDR1 is MGHRA and CDR2 YSYEKL. CDR3 length equals 16 residues. The V and J ends lost 3 bases and 5 bases, in that order; junction bases with no gene match: 12. The CDR3 here is CASSHRPARTGNEQYF. CDR3 DNA: TGCGCCAGCAGCCACCGCCCGGCCCGGACAGGGAACGAGCAGTACTTC.

The chain carries TRBV6-1 and TRBJ1-2, with 9 bases that match TRBD1. The J segment lost 4 bases and the V segment lost 0 bases, leaving 6 bases of the junction unmatched. This CDR3 has 16 amino acids. Germline CDR1 reads MNHNS; CDR2 reads SASEGT. The CDR3: CASSEAPRTGVYGYTF. The CDR3 DNA reads as TGTGCCAGCAGTGAAGCGCCCCGGACAGGGGTCTATGGCTACACCTTC.

This sequence joins TRBV4-3 and TRBJ2-3; weak D call: TRBD2 (6 bases). The CDR3 contains 18 residues. V gave up 1 base and J gave up 5 bases, with 22 bases separating them. The germline CDR1 and CDR2 sequences are LGHNA and YSLEER. The CDR3 spells CASSQGLSGGMEEDTQYF. The CDR3 nucleotides are TGCGCCAGCAGCCAAGGCCTATCTGGCGGGATGGAGGAAGATACGCAGTATTTT.

J is TRBJ1-1 and V is TRBV19, with 9 nucleotides matching TRBD1. The CDR3 has 14 amino acids. Looked up from germline, CDR1 is LNHDA and CDR2 is SQIVND (reference sequence). Unmatched junction bases numbered 15, after V lost 8 bases and J lost 11 bases. The CDR3 protein is CASRPWDRVLSAFF. Written as DNA, the CDR3 is TGTGCCAGTCGTCCCTGGGACAGGGTGTTGAGTGCTTTCTTT.

This clone has a single count. The chain couples TRBV5-5 to TRBJ1-2; D is uncertain. Deletions cut 0 bases from V and 4 bases from J, with 10 bases between. Germline loops: CDR1 SGHKS, CDR2 YYEKEE (reference sequence). This CDR3 is 14 amino acids long. The DNA of the CDR3 is TGTGCCAGCAGCTTGGACCCAGTTCGCTATGGCTACACCTTC. Protein sequence: CASSLDPVRYGYTF.

The gene calls are TRBV29-1 and TRBJ1-1, with D possibly being TRBD1 (5 bases). The CDR3 covers 14 residues. Trimming cost V 2 bases and J 1 base, with 11 bases left between them. Germline V gene data show CDR1 as SQVTM and CDR2 as ANQGSEA. In DNA, the CDR3 is TGCAGCGTTGAAAGGGGACTCTCGAACACTGAAGCTTTCTTT. Translated, it gives CSVERGLSNTEAFF.

V is TRBV5-1 and J is TRBJ2-7; D is uncertain. CDR1 is SGHRS and CDR2 is YFSETQ in the germline V gene. Trimming removed 0 bases from V and 3 bases from J, with 7 bases in between. This CDR3 comprises 13 residues. CDR3 residues: CASSLAPSYEQYF. The CDR3 coding sequence is TGCGCCAGCAGCTTGGCTCCTAGCTACGAGCAGTACTTC.

This chain joins TRBV25-1 and TRBJ2-1; weak D call: TRBD1 (5 bases). The CDR3 is made up of 17 amino acids. Germline CDR1 is MGHDK and CDR2 is SYGVNS. V was pared by 7 bases and J by 0 bases, with 19 bases between. The CDR3 here is CASTPGHRLSSYNEQFF. The CDR3 coding sequence is TGTGCCAGCACCCCCGGCCACAGGTTAAGCTCCTACAATGAGCAGTTCTTC.

The chain is built from TRBV27 and TRBJ1-1, with TRBD1 identical over 8 bases. The junction had 10 bases not matched to a gene; V was cut back by 4 bases and J by 0 bases. The CDR3 has 17 residues. Germline values: CDR1 MNHEY, CDR2 SMNVEV (reference sequence). DNA for the CDR3: TGTGCCAGCAGTTCCGGACAGGGAAATAAAATGAACACTGAAGCTTTCTTT. Translation gives CASSSGQGNKMNTEAFF.